This section outlines one TCR beta chain sequence together with its context. Its matching antigen is unknown. The sample is drawn from a study of cytomegalovirus exposure and HLA in healthy donors. Overall study results and limits: Sequencing depth across donors, presence/absence analyses assumed, was roughly uniform. An Asian-associated ancestry cluster reportedly showed fewer N-insertions than the approximately 700-donor mean in a later analysis. Certain sequence variants were highly shared and formed a cluster, and this cluster was likely a sequencing artifact. A later analysis found common viral pathogens apparently linked to several of the most significant clusters.

The CDR3 sequence is 14 residues long. CDR1 is MNHEY and CDR2 is SMNVEV in the germline V gene (reference sequence). Trimming removed 5 bases at V and 4 bases at J, with 12 bases between. PCR used 60 Vbeta primers and 13 Jbeta primers. The table came from immunoSEQ multiplex PCR; TCRdb's copy has only in-frame clones and leaves some out. Counted here are roughly 100,000 clones, about 79% occurring once; the ten biggest clones make up roughly 2.7%. The sequenced sample was PBMCs. The origin of this receptor is a man over 45 in good health and CMV-seropositive. This chain links TRBV27 with TRBJ2-1; D is possibly TRBD2 (5 bases). The CDR3 reads CASSIGVLYNEQFF. Here the CDR3 DNA reads TGTGCCAGCAGTATCGGGGTGTTGTACAATGAGCAGTTCTTC.